Listed below are T cell receptor beta chains from one sample, sequenced in a study of blood T cell repertoires in COVID-19. Produced via immunoSEQ multiplex PCR; TCRdb's table is partial and in-frame only. The data contain about 35,000 clones, approximately 85% of them seen just once; the ten biggest clones take up about 40%. Material: peripheral blood. These receptors were taken from a man between 60 and 75 years old with active or convalescent COVID-19. CDR3s include the opening cysteine and the closing phenylalanine or tryptophan. A D gene is named only where the DNA matches it firmly. The size entry is marked missing in some rows and otherwise reads once, few, many or a size class.

CDR3,DNA,size,D,V,J
CASSTAGYTEAFF,TGTGCCAGTAGTACCGCAGGATACACTGAAGCTTTCTTT,-,-,TRBV19,TRBJ1-1
CASSPGQGLYGYTF,TGCGCCAGCAGCCCAGGACAGGGTCTCTATGGCTACACCTTC,-,TRBD1,TRBV5-1,TRBJ1-2
CASSLRHRVDGYGYTF,TGTGCCAGCAGCTTAAGGCACAGGGTTGATGGCTATGGCTACACCTTC,few,-,TRBV11-2,TRBJ1-2
CASSRTSLTYNEQFF,TGTGCCAGCAGCCGGACATCTCTCACCTACAATGAGCAGTTCTTC,-,-,TRBV7-8,TRBJ2-1
CASSLITRNRGQTEAFF,TGTGCCAGCAGCTTGATCACTCGGAACAGGGGGCAGACTGAAGCTTTCTTT,-,TRBD1,TRBV5-4,TRBJ1-1
CSASSGHEQFF,TGCAGTGCTAGTTCTGGCCATGAGCAGTTCTTC,-,-,TRBV20-1,TRBJ2-1
CASSDQPGQMNTEAFF,TGTGCCAGCAGCGATCAGCCGGGACAAATGAACACTGAAGCTTTCTTT,-,-,TRBV7-8,TRBJ1-1
CASSFYGSDSPLHF,TGTGCCAGCAGTTTCTACGGGAGCGATTCACCCCTCCACTTT,-,-,TRBV6-6,TRBJ1-6
CASSREQGAGSPLHF,TGTGCCAGCAGCCGCGAACAGGGGGCGGGTTCACCCCTCCACTTT,-,TRBD1,TRBV3-1/TRBV3-2,TRBJ1-6
CASSLVRDRGAFF,TGTGCCAGCAGCTTAGTCAGGGACAGGGGGGCTTTCTTT,once,TRBD1,TRBV11-1,TRBJ1-1
CASSLTRDEQFF,TGTGCCAGCAGTCTAACTAGAGATGAGCAGTTCTTC,-,-,TRBV5-4,TRBJ2-1
CASSSSPAWDTQYF,TGTGCCAGCAGCTCGAGCCCCGCTTGGGATACGCAGTATTTT,-,-,TRBV7-2,TRBJ2-3
CASKPPPGSAPSGGAVRNTGELFF,TGCGCCAGCAAACCCCCCCCGGGGTCGGCCCCAAGCGGGGGGGCGGTTAGAAACACCGGGGAGCTGTTTTTT,-,TRBD2,TRBV10-2,TRBJ2-2
CASSQNPTGQGEKLFF,TGTGCCAGCAGCCAAAATCCAACCGGACAGGGGGAAAAACTGTTTTTT,-,TRBD1,TRBV5-4,TRBJ1-4